This TCR beta chain was profiled in a study of early T cells in non-severe SARS-CoV-2 infection. TCRdb re-called the 5' RACE reads with MiXCR, one entry per CDR3 protein. The sample lists tens of thousands of distinct CDR3 sequences, 8.2% seen once, with around 4.2% in the top ten. The CDR3 loop spans 15 amino acids. Per germline, CDR1 MNHEY and CDR2 SMNVEV (reference sequence). Trimming removed 6 bases from V and 4 bases from J; junction bases left unmatched: 4. There are many counts of this clonotype. The V and J genes are TRBV27 and TRBJ2-5; 14 bases line up with TRBD2. The sequenced sample was whole blood. The receptor was isolated from an adult who was a healthcare worker with PCR-confirmed SARS-CoV-2 infection or an uninfected control (not recorded which). CDR3 residues: CASSGLAGGLETQYF. CDR3 coding DNA: TGTGCCAGCAGCGGACTAGCGGGAGGCCTAGAGACCCAGTACTTC.